A selection of T cell receptor beta chains follows, all from one sample in a study of cytomegalovirus exposure and HLA in healthy donors. TCRdb's copy holds only in-frame clones and misses some; the assay was immunoSEQ multiplex PCR. The repertoire has over 100,000 clones, 80% to 85% of them found once; the top ten carry about a fifth. The sample was PBMCs. Receptor source: a man aged 25-40 years in good health and CMV-seropositive. Both conserved end residues are part of each CDR3. D genes are given only for firm matches. Some rows have no size entry. The others give once, few or many, or a class for an expanded clone.

V gene	clone size	D gene	J gene	CDR3 protein	CDR3 DNA
TRBV9	NA	NA	TRBJ1-6	CASSVTPSTYNSPLHF	TGTGCCAGCAGCGTCACGCCGAGCACCTATAATTCACCCCTCCACTTT
TRBV7-2	NA	NA	TRBJ2-3	CASSPPGLFTQYF	TGTGCCAGCAGCCCACCGGGACTTTTTACGCAGTATTTT
TRBV27	once	TRBD1	TRBJ2-4	CASSLWGTGGLKNIQYF	TGTGCCAGCAGTTTATGGGGGACAGGGGGCCTCAAAAACATTCAGTACTTC
TRBV5-1	NA	NA	TRBJ1-1	CASSLDGGSTEAFF	TGCGCCAGCAGCTTGGACGGGGGAAGCACTGAAGCTTTCTTT
TRBV5-1	NA	NA	TRBJ2-7	CASSLAPAASYEQYF	TGCGCCAGCAGCTTGGCCCCAGCGGCTTCCTACGAGCAGTACTTC
TRBV2	few	NA	TRBJ2-2	CASFGLAGELFF	TGTGCCAGCTTCGGGTTGGCCGGGGAGCTGTTTTTT
TRBV28	NA	NA	TRBJ2-7	CASSQAYSYEQYF	TGTGCCAGCAGCCAAGCTTACTCCTACGAGCAGTACTTC
TRBV5-1	once	NA	TRBJ1-2	CASSQQTTGRGYTF	TGCGCCAGCAGCCAACAAACGACAGGTCGAGGCTACACCTTC
TRBV27	once	NA	TRBJ1-5	CASSSRGYGNQPQHF	TGTGCCAGCAGTTCGAGAGGGTACGGCAATCAGCCCCAGCATTTT
TRBV28	once	NA	TRBJ2-5	CASTIEETQYF	TGTGCCAGCACGATAGAAGAGACCCAGTACTTC